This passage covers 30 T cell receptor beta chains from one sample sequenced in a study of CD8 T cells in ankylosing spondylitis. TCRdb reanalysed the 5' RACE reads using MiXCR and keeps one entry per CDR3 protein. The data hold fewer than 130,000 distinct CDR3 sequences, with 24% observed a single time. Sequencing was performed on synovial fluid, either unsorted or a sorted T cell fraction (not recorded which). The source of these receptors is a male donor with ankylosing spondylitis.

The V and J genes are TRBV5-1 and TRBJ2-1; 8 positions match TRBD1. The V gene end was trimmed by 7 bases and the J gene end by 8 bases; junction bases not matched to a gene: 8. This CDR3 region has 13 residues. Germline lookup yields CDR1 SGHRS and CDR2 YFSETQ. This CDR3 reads CASGSRGQDEQFF. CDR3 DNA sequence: TGCGCCAGCGGTTCCAGGGGGCAAGATGAGCAGTTCTTC.

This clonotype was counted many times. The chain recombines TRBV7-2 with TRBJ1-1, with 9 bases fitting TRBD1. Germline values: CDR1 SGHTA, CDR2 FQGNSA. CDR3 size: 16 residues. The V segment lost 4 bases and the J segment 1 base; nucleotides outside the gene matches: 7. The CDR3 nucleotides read TGTGCCAGCAGCTCGGGACAGGGCAGAAAGAACACTGAAGCTTTCTTT. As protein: CASSSGQGRKNTEAFF.

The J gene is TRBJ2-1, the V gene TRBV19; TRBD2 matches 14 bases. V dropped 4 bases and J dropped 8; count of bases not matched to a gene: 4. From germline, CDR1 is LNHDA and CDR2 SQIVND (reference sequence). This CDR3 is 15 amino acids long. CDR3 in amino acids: CASSNRLAGGDEQFF. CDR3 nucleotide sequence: TGTGCCAGTAGTAACCGACTAGCGGGAGGGGATGAGCAGTTCTTC.

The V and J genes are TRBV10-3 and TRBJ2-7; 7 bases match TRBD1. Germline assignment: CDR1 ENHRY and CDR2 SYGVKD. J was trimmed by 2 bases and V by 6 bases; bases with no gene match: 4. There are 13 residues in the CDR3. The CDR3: CAIRTGITYEQYF. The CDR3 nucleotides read TGTGCCATCAGGACAGGGATTACCTACGAGCAGTACTTC.

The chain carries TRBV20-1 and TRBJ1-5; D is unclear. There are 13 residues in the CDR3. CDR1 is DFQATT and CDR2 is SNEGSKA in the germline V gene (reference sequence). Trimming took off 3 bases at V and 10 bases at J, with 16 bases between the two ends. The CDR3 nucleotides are TGCAGTGCTAGTTTTCAGTCCACGGGTCCCCAGCATTTT. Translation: CSASFQSTGPQHF.

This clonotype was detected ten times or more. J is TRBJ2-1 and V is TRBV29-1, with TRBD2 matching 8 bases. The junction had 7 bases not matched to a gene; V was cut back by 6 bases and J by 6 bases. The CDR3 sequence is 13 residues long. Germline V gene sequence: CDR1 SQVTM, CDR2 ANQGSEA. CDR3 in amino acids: CSVDTGTSNEQFF. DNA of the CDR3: TGCAGCGTGGATACCGGGACTAGCAATGAGCAGTTCTTC.

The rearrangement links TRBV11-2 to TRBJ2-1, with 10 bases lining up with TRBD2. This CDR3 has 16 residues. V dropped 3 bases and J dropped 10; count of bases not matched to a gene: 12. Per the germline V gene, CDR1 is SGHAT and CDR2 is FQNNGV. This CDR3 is CASSFSGASGRGEQFF. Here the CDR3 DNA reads TGTGCCAGCAGCTTTAGCGGAGCTAGCGGGAGAGGCGAGCAGTTCTTC.

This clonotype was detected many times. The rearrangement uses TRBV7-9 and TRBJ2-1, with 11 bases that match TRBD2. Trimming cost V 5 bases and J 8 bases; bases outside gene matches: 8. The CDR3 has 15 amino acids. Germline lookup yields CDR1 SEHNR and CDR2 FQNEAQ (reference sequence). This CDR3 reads CASSLLSGRVDEQFF. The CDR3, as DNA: TGTGCCAGCAGCCTCCTTAGCGGGAGGGTCGATGAGCAGTTCTTC.

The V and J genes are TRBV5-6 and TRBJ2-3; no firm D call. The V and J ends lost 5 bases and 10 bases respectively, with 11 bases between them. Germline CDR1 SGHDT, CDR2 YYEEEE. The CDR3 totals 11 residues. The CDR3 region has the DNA TGTGCCAGCAGGCTAGGGAAGGCGCAGTATTTT. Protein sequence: CASRLGKAQYF.

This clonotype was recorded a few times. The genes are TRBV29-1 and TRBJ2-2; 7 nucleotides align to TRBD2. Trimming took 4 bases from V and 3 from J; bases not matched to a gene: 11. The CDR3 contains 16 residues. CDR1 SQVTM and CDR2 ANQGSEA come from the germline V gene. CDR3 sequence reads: CSVVASRAGYTGELFF. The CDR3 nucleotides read TGCAGCGTTGTAGCATCAAGAGCGGGATACACCGGGGAGCTGTTTTTT.

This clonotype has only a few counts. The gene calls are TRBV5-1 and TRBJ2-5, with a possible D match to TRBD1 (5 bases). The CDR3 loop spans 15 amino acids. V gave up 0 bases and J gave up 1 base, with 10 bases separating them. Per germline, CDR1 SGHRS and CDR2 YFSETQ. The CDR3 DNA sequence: TGCGCCAGCAGCTTGGGGGCAGGGCCCCAAGAGACCCAGTACTTC. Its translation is CASSLGAGPQETQYF.

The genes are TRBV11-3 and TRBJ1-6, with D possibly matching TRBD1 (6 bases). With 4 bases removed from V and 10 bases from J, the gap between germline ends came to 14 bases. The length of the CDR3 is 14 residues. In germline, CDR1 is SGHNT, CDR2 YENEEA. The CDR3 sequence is CASSSTGGRSPLHF. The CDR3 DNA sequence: TGTGCCAGCAGCTCGACAGGCGGGAGGTCACCCCTCCACTTT.

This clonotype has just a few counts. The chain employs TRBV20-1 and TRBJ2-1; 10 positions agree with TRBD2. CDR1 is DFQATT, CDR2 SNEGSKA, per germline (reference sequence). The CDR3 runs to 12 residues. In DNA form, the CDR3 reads TGCAGCGGAGCGGGAGGGCCGAATGAGCAGTTCTTC. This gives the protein CSGAGGPNEQFF.

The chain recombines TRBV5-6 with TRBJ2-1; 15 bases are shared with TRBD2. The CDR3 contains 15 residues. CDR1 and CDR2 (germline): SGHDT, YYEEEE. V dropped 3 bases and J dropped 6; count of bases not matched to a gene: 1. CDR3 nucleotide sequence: TGTGCCAGCAGCTCGGGACTAGCGGGAGGCAATGAGCAGTTCTTC. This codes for CASSSGLAGGNEQFF.

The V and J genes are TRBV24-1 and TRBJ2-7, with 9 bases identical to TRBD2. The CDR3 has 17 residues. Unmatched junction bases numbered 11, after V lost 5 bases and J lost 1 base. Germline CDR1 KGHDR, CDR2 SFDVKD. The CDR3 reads CATSGASGRFSSYEQYV. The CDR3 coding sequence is TGTGCCACCAGTGGAGCCAGCGGGAGGTTCTCTTCCTACGAGCAGTACGTC.

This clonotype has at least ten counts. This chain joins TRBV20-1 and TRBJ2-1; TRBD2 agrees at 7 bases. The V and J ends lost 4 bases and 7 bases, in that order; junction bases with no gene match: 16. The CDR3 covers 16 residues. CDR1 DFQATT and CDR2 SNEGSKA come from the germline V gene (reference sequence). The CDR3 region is CSATDRLAAYMNEQFF. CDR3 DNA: TGCAGTGCTACCGACCGGCTAGCGGCGTATATGAATGAGCAGTTCTTC.

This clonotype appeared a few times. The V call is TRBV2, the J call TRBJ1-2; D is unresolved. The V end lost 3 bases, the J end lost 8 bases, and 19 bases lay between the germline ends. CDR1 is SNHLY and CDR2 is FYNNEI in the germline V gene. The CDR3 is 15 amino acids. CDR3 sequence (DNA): TGTGCCAGCAGTGATTCGGCAGGCCTATATCGGGGCTACACCTTC. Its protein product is CASSDSAGLYRGYTF.

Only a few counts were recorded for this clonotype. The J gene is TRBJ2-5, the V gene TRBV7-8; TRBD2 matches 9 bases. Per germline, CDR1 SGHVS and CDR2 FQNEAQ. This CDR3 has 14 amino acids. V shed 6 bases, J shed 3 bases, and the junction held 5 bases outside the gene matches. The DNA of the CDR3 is TGTGCCAGCAGTCCTGGGACTAGCAAAGAGACCCAGTACTTC. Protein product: CASSPGTSKETQYF.

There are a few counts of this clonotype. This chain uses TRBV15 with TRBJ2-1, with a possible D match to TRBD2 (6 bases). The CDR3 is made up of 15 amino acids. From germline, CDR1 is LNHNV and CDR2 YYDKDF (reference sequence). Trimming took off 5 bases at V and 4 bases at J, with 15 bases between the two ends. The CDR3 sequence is CATSVQAGGYNEQFF. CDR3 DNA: TGTGCCACCAGCGTCCAAGCGGGTGGATACAATGAGCAGTTCTTC.

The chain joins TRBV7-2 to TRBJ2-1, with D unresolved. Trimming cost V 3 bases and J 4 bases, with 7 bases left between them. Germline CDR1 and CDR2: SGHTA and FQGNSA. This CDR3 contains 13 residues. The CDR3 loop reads CASSLSRYNEQFF. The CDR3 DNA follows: TGTGCCAGCAGCTTGTCGCGGTACAATGAGCAGTTCTTC.

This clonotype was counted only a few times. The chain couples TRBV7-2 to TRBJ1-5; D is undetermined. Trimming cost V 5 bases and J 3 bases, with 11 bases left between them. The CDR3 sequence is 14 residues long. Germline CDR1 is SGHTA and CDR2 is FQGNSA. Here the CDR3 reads CASSRDGTNQPQHF. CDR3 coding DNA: TGTGCCAGCAGCCGTGACGGAACCAATCAGCCCCAGCATTTT.

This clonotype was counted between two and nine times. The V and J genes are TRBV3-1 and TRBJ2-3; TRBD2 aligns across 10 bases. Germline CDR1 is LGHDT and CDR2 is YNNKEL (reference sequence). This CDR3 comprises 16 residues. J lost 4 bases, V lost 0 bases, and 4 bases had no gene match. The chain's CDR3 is CASSQDRLAGADTQYF. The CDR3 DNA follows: TGTGCCAGCAGCCAAGACAGACTAGCGGGCGCAGATACGCAGTATTTT.

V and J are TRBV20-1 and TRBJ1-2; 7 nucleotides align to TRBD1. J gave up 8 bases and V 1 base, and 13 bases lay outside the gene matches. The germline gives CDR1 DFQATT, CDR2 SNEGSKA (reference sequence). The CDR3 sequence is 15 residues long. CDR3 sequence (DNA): TGCAGTGCTAGAGGAGACAGGGCCAACTTCGGGGGCTACACCTTC. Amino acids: CSARGDRANFGGYTF.

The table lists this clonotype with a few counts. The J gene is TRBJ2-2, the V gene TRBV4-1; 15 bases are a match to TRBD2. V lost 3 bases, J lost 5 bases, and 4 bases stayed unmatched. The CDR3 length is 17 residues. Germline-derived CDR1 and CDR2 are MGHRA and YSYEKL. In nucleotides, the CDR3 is TGCGCCAGCAGCCAGGGACTAGCGGGAGGAAAGACCGGGGAGCTGTTTTTT. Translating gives CASSQGLAGGKTGELFF.

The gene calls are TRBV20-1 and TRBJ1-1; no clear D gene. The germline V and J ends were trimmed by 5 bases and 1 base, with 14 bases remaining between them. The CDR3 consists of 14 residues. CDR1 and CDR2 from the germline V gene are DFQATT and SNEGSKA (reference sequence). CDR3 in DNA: TGCAGTGCTCCCGTACCCGGCCGGAACACTGAAGCTTTCTTT. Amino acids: CSAPVPGRNTEAFF.

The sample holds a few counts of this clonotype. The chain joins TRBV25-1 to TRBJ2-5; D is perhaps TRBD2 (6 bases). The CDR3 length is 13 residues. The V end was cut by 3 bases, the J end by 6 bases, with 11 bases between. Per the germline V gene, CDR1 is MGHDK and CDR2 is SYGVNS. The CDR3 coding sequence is TGTGCCAGCAGTGAGGCGGGAAGAAAGACCCAGTACTTC. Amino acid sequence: CASSEAGRKTQYF.

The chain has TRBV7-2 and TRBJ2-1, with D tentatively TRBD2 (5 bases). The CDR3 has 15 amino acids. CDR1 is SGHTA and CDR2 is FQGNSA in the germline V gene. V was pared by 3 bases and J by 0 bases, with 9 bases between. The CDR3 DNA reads TGTGCCAGCAGCTTGGGGAGTACCTCCTACAATGAGCAGTTCTTC. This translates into CASSLGSTSYNEQFF.

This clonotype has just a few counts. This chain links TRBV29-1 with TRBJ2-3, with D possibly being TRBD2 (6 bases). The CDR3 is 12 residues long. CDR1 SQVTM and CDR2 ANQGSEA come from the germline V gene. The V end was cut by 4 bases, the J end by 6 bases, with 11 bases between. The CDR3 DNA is TGCAGCGTTGGATGGGGGGTTGATACGCAGTATTTT. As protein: CSVGWGVDTQYF.

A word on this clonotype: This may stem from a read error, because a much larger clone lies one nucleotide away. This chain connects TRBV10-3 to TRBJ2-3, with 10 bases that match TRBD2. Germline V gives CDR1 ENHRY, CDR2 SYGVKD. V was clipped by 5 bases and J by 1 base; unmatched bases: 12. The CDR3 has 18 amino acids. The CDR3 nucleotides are TGTGCCATCAGTTTCGGGCTAGCGGGAGAGGGAGGCACAGATACGCAGTATTTT. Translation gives CAISFGLAGEGGTDTQYF.

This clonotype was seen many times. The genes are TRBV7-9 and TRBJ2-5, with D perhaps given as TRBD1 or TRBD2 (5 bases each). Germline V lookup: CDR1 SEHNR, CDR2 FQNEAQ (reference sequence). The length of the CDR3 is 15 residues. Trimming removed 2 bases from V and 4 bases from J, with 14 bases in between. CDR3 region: CASSLLGELGETQYF. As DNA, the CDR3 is TGTGCCAGCAGCTTATTGGGGGAGTTGGGAGAGACCCAGTACTTC.